This T cell receptor beta chain emerged from a study of blood T cells in healthy people across ages. Study observations and caveats: The diversity estimates, figures obtained from one million T cells, were considered underestimates.

Russia was home to the donors, healthy Caucasian individuals aged about 6 to 90. The V gene's germline CDR1 is LNHNV and CDR2 YYDKDF (reference sequence). V gave up 4 bases and J gave up 2 bases, with 16 bases separating them. The CDR3 extends over 16 amino acids. Comments on this clonotype: The antigen is undetermined.

It was with a sample-barcoded 5' primer and a J-beta primer mix that a second PCR of roughly 7 to 11 cycles was run. TCRdb re-called the 5' RACE reads with MiXCR, one entry per CDR3 protein. The data hold hundreds of thousands of distinct CDR3 sequences, with under 50% observed a single time. This chain links TRBV15 with TRBJ2-3; either TRBD1 or TRBD2 may supply D (5 bases each). The TCR was taken from a man under 40 in good health. Sequencing used blood. DNA of the CDR3: TGTGCCACCAGCACCCTTCTTTGGGGGAACACAGATACGCAGTATTTT. It is translated as CATSTLLWGNTDTQYF.